The rows below give T cell receptor beta chains drawn from one sample of a study of blood T cell repertoires in COVID-19. Some clones are missing from TCRdb's copy, which holds only in-frame ones; the method was immunoSEQ multiplex PCR. This table has around 100,000 clones, 91% appearing once. Sequencing was done on a sample of peripheral blood. The source is a man between 50 and 59 years old with active COVID-19. Both conserved end residues are part of each CDR3. D genes are given only for firm matches. Not all rows give a size; the values are once, few, many and, for expanded clones, a class.

v_call	d_call	j_call	clone_size	cdr3_aa	cdr3_nt
TRBV2	TRBD2	TRBJ2-5	.	CASSKRTSGVTQYF	TGTGCCAGCAGTAAACGGACTAGCGGCGTGACCCAGTACTTC
TRBV7-3	TRBD1	TRBJ2-7	.	CASSLSGDRLSEQYF	TGTGCCAGCAGCTTATCCGGGGACAGGTTATCCGAGCAGTACTTC
TRBV4-1	TRBD1	TRBJ1-2	.	CASSPETGPVYGYTF	TGCGCCAGCAGCCCTGAGACAGGGCCTGTCTATGGCTACACCTTC
TRBV7-8	TRBD1	TRBJ1-1	.	CASSPFDRATGDTEAFF	TGTGCCAGCAGCCCATTCGACAGGGCCACCGGGGACACTGAAGCTTTCTTT
TRBV29-1	.	TRBJ1-1	.	CSVEVLNTEAFF	TGCAGCGTTGAAGTCTTGAACACTGAAGCTTTCTTT
TRBV5-1	TRBD1	TRBJ2-7	.	CARRGGDRAYEQYF	TGCGCCCGCAGGGGGGGGGACAGGGCCTACGAGCAGTACTTC
TRBV7-2	.	TRBJ1-6	once	CASSMGMGQTPLHF	TGTGCCAGCAGCATGGGGATGGGGCAGACACCCCTCCACTTT
TRBV9	TRBD2	TRBJ2-5	.	CATDTSGRNETQYF	TGTGCCACAGACACTAGCGGGAGAAATGAGACCCAGTACTTC
TRBV5-5	TRBD1	TRBJ1-5	.	CASSPGQISNQPQHF	TGTGCCAGCAGCCCGGGACAGATTAGCAATCAGCCCCAGCATTTT
TRBV14	TRBD2	TRBJ2-1	.	CASSQTPGGANHEQFF	TGTGCCAGCAGCCAAACCCCGGGGGGGGCGAATCATGAGCAGTTCTTC
TRBV6-6	TRBD1	TRBJ2-3	.	CASRGRQGATDTQYF	TGTGCCAGCAGGGGCAGACAGGGGGCCACAGATACGCAGTATTTT
TRBV6-5	.	TRBJ2-3	.	CASRRDLKRTDTQYF	TGTGCCAGCAGACGGGACTTGAAGCGCACAGATACGCAGTATTTT
TRBV3-1/TRBV3-2	.	TRBJ2-2	.	CASSQLRTGELFF	TGTGCCAGCAGCCAACTCAGAACCGGGGAGCTGTTTTTT
TRBV19	.	TRBJ2-3	few	CASSIDSGQGTDTQYF	TGTGCCAGTAGTATAGATAGTGGGCAGGGCACAGATACGCAGTATTTT
TRBV19	.	TRBJ1-1	.	CASSPQSAGSEAFF	TGTGCCAGTAGTCCTCAATCGGCGGGGTCTGAAGCTTTCTTT
TRBV2	TRBD1	TRBJ2-2	.	CASRRDRGYTGELFF	TGTGCCAGCAGGAGGGACAGGGGTTACACCGGGGAGCTGTTTTTT
TRBV11-2	TRBD1	TRBJ1-2	.	CASSPYRGQGYTF	TGTGCCAGCAGCCCCTACAGGGGGCAAGGCTACACCTTC
TRBV10-2	.	TRBJ2-1	.	CASSELGGRSYNEQFF	TGCGCCAGCAGTGAGTTGGGCGGGCGTTCCTACAATGAGCAGTTCTTC
TRBV19	TRBD1	TRBJ1-2	.	CASAEGAGYTF	TGTGCCAGTGCAGAGGGGGCAGGCTACACCTTC
TRBV5-1	.	TRBJ1-2	.	CATSFGGGAKGYTF	TGCGCCACCTCATTCGGTGGGGGGGCGAAGGGCTACACCTTC
TRBV6-5	.	TRBJ1-2	once	CASSYYRSNYGYTF	TGTGCCAGCAGTTATTACCGCAGTAACTATGGCTACACCTTC
TRBV24-1	.	TRBJ2-6	once	CATCSSGANVLTF	TGTGCCACCTGCAGCTCTGGGGCCAACGTCCTGACTTTC
TRBV27	.	TRBJ1-4	once	CASNLGLTGLGF	TGTGCCAGCAACCTCGGTTTGACAGGATTGGGTTTT
TRBV5-1	TRBD2	TRBJ2-2	.	CASSFRTSGTGELFF	TGCGCCAGCAGCTTTAGGACTAGCGGCACCGGGGAGCTGTTTTTT
TRBV9	.	TRBJ1-3	.	CASSSTQGAGNTIYF	TGTGCCAGCAGCTCCACACAGGGAGCTGGAAACACCATATATTTT
TRBV7-9	.	TRBJ2-2	.	CASSWGVPGSGELFF	TGTGCCAGCAGCTGGGGAGTCCCGGGTTCCGGGGAGCTGTTTTTT
TRBV5-6	TRBD2	TRBJ2-1	.	CASSLGIAGSYNEQFF	TGTGCCAGCAGCTTGGGTATAGCGGGTTCCTACAATGAGCAGTTCTTC
TRBV27	.	TRBJ2-5	few	CASSYLGGAQETQYF	TGTGCCAGCAGTTACCTTGGGGGGGCTCAAGAGACCCAGTACTTC
TRBV19	.	TRBJ1-2	once	CASSTVRAGESYGYTF	TGTGCCAGTAGTACCGTCCGGGCGGGGGAGAGCTATGGCTACACCTTC